These T cell receptor beta chains were read from a single sample in a study of blood T cell repertoires in COVID-19. Profiling relied on immunoSEQ multiplex PCR, and the TCRdb table lists in-frame clones only, not all of them. The sample holds tens of thousands of clones, about four fifths seen once. Sample: peripheral blood. Receptors originate from a man between 60 and 75 years old with acute or convalescent COVID-19. Each CDR3 is given with its conserved first and last residue. Each record gives: clone size, J gene, D gene, V gene, CDR3 protein, CDR3 DNA. The D gene is left open where the match is weak. Clone size, where shown, is once, few, many, or a class for clones that have expanded.

abundance: .; j_gene: TRBJ2-5; d_gene: TRBD1; v_gene: TRBV4-1; CDR3aa: CASGSTGAVDETQYF; CDR3nt: TGCGCCAGCGGAAGTACAGGGGCAGTGGATGAGACCCAGTACTTC
abundance: .; j_gene: TRBJ2-5; d_gene: .; v_gene: TRBV24-1; CDR3aa: CATSGEEETQYF; CDR3nt: TGTGCCACCAGTGGGGAGGAAGAGACCCAGTACTTC
abundance: .; j_gene: TRBJ1-4; d_gene: .; v_gene: TRBV12-5; CDR3aa: CASGLSQGNEKLFF; CDR3nt: TGTGCTAGTGGTTTATCACAGGGTAATGAAAAACTGTTTTTT
abundance: once; j_gene: TRBJ2-7; d_gene: .; v_gene: TRBV18; CDR3aa: CASSPTGGSYEQYF; CDR3nt: TGTGCCAGCTCGCCCACAGGTGGCTCCTACGAGCAGTACTTC
abundance: .; j_gene: TRBJ2-5; d_gene: TRBD2; v_gene: TRBV5-1; CDR3aa: CASSLGLAGGSYQETQYF; CDR3nt: TGCGCCAGCAGCTTGGGACTAGCGGGGGGTTCGTACCAAGAGACCCAGTACTTC
abundance: .; j_gene: TRBJ2-1; d_gene: TRBD1; v_gene: TRBV10-3; CDR3aa: CAISESDRGRSYNEQFF; CDR3nt: TGTGCCATCAGTGAGTCGGACAGGGGAAGGTCCTACAATGAGCAGTTCTTC
abundance: .; j_gene: TRBJ1-3; d_gene: TRBD1; v_gene: TRBV6-6; CDR3aa: CASSRQGSLSGNTIYF; CDR3nt: TGTGCCAGCAGTAGACAGGGGTCCCTTTCTGGAAACACCATATATTTT
abundance: .; j_gene: TRBJ1-2; d_gene: TRBD1; v_gene: TRBV2; CDR3aa: CASTRTGGVIYGYTF; CDR3nt: TGTGCCAGCACGCGGACAGGGGGTGTTATCTATGGCTACACCTTC
abundance: .; j_gene: TRBJ2-2; d_gene: .; v_gene: TRBV29-1; CDR3aa: CSVEGRSDTGELFF; CDR3nt: TGCAGCGTTGAAGGGCGGAGCGACACCGGGGAGCTGTTTTTT
abundance: .; j_gene: TRBJ1-6; d_gene: .; v_gene: TRBV9; CDR3aa: CASKPGGRNSPLHF; CDR3nt: TGTGCCAGCAAACCCGGCGGGAGGAATTCACCCCTCCACTTT
abundance: once; j_gene: TRBJ2-7; d_gene: .; v_gene: TRBV19; CDR3aa: CASSGRGAGGEQYF; CDR3nt: TGTGCCAGTAGTGGTCGGGGGGCAGGAGGCGAGCAGTACTTC
abundance: once; j_gene: TRBJ1-5; d_gene: .; v_gene: TRBV6-1; CDR3aa: CASSEGTQGFNQPQHF; CDR3nt: TGTGCCAGCAGTGAAGGTACGCAGGGATTCAATCAGCCCCAGCATTTT
abundance: .; j_gene: TRBJ1-3; d_gene: TRBD1; v_gene: TRBV18; CDR3aa: CASSPSGQGSSGNTIYF; CDR3nt: TGTGCCAGCTCACCATCGGGACAGGGCAGCTCTGGAAACACCATATATTTT
abundance: .; j_gene: TRBJ1-2; d_gene: TRBD1; v_gene: TRBV18; CDR3aa: CASSPSGQPYGYTF; CDR3nt: TGTGCCAGCTCACCATCGGGACAGCCCTATGGCTACACCTTC
abundance: .; j_gene: TRBJ1-2; d_gene: .; v_gene: TRBV25-1; CDR3aa: CASSEWGGANGYTF; CDR3nt: TGTGCCAGCAGTGAATGGGGAGGGGCGAATGGCTACACCTTC
abundance: .; j_gene: TRBJ1-2; d_gene: TRBD1; v_gene: TRBV7-2; CDR3aa: CASSSRNVGQGTAGYTF; CDR3nt: TGTGCCAGCAGCTCAAGAAACGTGGGACAGGGGACGGCTGGCTACACCTTC